The present entry profiles one T cell receptor beta chain with its context. The data stem from a study of OX40 agonist ivuxolimab in advanced cancers. This table comes from immunoSEQ multiplex PCR, and its TCRdb copy is limited to in-frame clones, with some not included. The table includes about 82,000 clones, 86% detected once. The sample here was CD4+ or CD8+ T cells sorted from blood, taken in a trial of the OX40 agonist ivuxolimab. The clonotype comes from an adult with an advanced solid tumor such as melanoma, head and neck, liver or kidney cancer.

The CDR3 DNA follows: TGCGCCAGCAGCTCGGGGGACAGGGGCCCGACAGATACGCAGTATTTT. This sequence encodes CASSSGDRGPTDTQYF. The genes are TRBV5-1 and TRBJ2-3; 10 positions agree with TRBD1. The length of the CDR3 is 16 residues. J lost 3 bases, V lost 3 bases, and 7 bases had no gene match. Looked up from germline, CDR1 is SGHRS and CDR2 is YFSETQ.